The 26 T cell receptor beta chains below were found in one sample sequenced in a study of control samples from healthy donors and cancer patients. Generated by immunoSEQ multiplex PCR, the TCRdb table keeps only in-frame clones and is missing some. Of 150,000 to 200,000 clones listed, around 90% were seen once; the top ten hold 2% to 2.5%. Material for sequencing was blood. These TCRs come from a woman aged 40 to 50 in good health.

The chain recombines TRBV5-8 with TRBJ2-3; a possible D gene is TRBD2 (6 bases). Per germline, CDR1 SGHTS and CDR2 YDEGEE. The ends were cut back, 6 bases at V and 5 bases at J, with 19 bases in the middle. This CDR3 is 15 amino acids long. As DNA, the CDR3 is TGTGCCAGCACCGGGGGAGTTAGAATTGGAGATACGCAGTATTTT. Translated, it gives CASTGGVRIGDTQYF.

This chain uses TRBV27 with TRBJ2-5, with TRBD2 matching 9 bases. The CDR3 is 14 amino acids. V shed 5 bases and J 9 bases; nucleotides not matched to a gene: 10. Germline V gives CDR1 MNHEY, CDR2 SMNVEV (reference sequence). The DNA of the CDR3 is TGTGCCAGCAGTCGCGCTAGCGGGGTGACGGCCCAGTACTTC. Translating gives CASSRASGVTAQYF.

This clone showed up just once. In the same sample, other DNA sequences code for this CDR3. The CDR3 bases are TGCGCCAGCAGCTTGGGCCTGGGGTACGAGCAGTACTTC. This encodes CASSLGLGYEQYF. The chain carries TRBV5-1 and TRBJ2-7; D remains ambiguous. Germline V lookup: CDR1 SGHRS, CDR2 YFSETQ. Trimming pared 0 bases from V and 4 bases from J, leaving 8 bases between. The CDR3 has 13 amino acids. The full variable domain, with the rest looked up from reference TRBV5-1 and TRBJ2-7, is KAGVTQTPRYLIKTRGQQVTLSCSPISGHRSVSWYQQTPGQGLQFLFEYFSETQRNKGNFPGRFSGRQFSNSRSEMNVSTLELGDSALYLCASSLGLGYEQYFGPGTRLTVT.

This rearrangement joins TRBV7-2 to TRBJ2-7; 7 bases are a match to TRBD1. The CDR3 contains 14 residues. Germline V gene lookup returns CDR1 SGHTA and CDR2 FQGNSA. J gave up 3 bases and V 7 bases, and 9 bases lay outside the gene matches. CDR3 in amino acids: CASTVTGQSYEQYF. The CDR3 region has the DNA TGTGCCAGCACTGTGACGGGACAGAGCTACGAGCAGTACTTC.

CDR3: CASSQIDRTTEAFF. CDR3 in DNA: TGTGCCAGCAGCCAAATCGACAGGACTACTGAAGCTTTCTTT. J is TRBJ1-1 and V is TRBV6-5; tentatively, D is TRBD1 (6 bases). Trimming took off 6 bases at V and 5 bases at J, with 16 bases between the two ends. Germline V CDR1 and CDR2: MNHEY, SVGAGI. The CDR3 has 14 amino acids.

The chain has TRBV15 and TRBJ2-5, with D tentatively TRBD2 (5 bases). Per germline, CDR1 LNHNV and CDR2 YYDKDF (reference sequence). The CDR3 has 13 residues. The V and J ends lost 0 bases and 5 bases respectively, with 7 bases between them. The CDR3 reads CATSREPGETQYF. The CDR3 nucleotides read TGTGCCACCAGCAGAGAACCGGGGGAGACCCAGTACTTC. Looking up the rest from reference TRBV15 and TRBJ2-5 gives the full variable domain: DAMVIQNPRYQVTQFGKPVTLSCSQTLNHNVMYWYQQKSSQAPKLLFHYYDKDFNNEADTPDNFQSRRPNTSFCFLDIRSPGLGDTAMYLCATSREPGETQYFGPGTRLLVL.

This chain connects TRBV19 to TRBJ1-2; D uncertain. There are 14 residues in the CDR3. The V and J ends lost 4 bases and 4 bases respectively, with 13 bases between them. Germline V CDR1 and CDR2: LNHDA, SQIVND (reference sequence). CDR3 region: CASSNQAGLYGYTF. CDR3 nucleotides: TGTGCCAGTAGTAATCAGGCAGGCCTCTATGGCTACACCTTC.

This clone is a singleton in its sample. The V call is TRBV10-3, the J call TRBJ2-7, with a weak D call TRBD1 (6 bases). The germline gives CDR1 ENHRY, CDR2 SYGVKD. With 1 base removed from V and 6 bases from J, the gap between germline ends came to 10 bases. The CDR3 is 13 residues long. The CDR3 DNA is TGTGCCATCAGTGAGTTGGGGGCGATCGAGCAGTACTTC. As protein: CAISELGAIEQYF.

This clone appeared a single time. This chain links TRBV6-5 with TRBJ2-7; D gene unclear. Deletions cut 2 bases from V and 2 bases from J, with 10 bases between. The length of the CDR3 is 14 residues. Germline CDR1 is MNHEY and CDR2 is SVGAGI. The chain's CDR3 is CASSYDKWAYEQYF. DNA for the CDR3: TGTGCCAGCAGTTACGACAAGTGGGCCTACGAGCAGTACTTC.

The chain couples TRBV4-1 to TRBJ2-3, with TRBD1 as a possible D gene (7 bases). Germline CDR1 MGHRA, CDR2 YSYEKL. The CDR3 contains 13 residues. V lost 3 bases and J lost 6, with 10 bases in between. The CDR3 loop reads CASSHAGGDTQYF. The CDR3 DNA is TGCGCCAGCAGCCACGCAGGGGGGGATACGCAGTATTTT.

V is TRBV28 and J is TRBJ1-1; D is unclear. Germline V gene data show CDR1 as MDHEN and CDR2 as SYDVKM. V was pared by 0 bases and J by 1 base, with 3 bases between. There are 13 residues in the CDR3. The CDR3 is CASSLWWNTEAFF. CDR3 nucleotide sequence: TGTGCCAGCAGTTTATGGTGGAACACTGAAGCTTTCTTT.

This clone occurred once. The chain has TRBV18 and TRBJ2-5; TRBD1 matches 7 bases. The V gene end was trimmed by 4 bases and the J gene end by 0 bases; junction bases not matched to a gene: 5. The germline CDR1 and CDR2 sequences are KGHSH and LQKENI. The CDR3 runs 15 residues. The CDR3 DNA reads as TGTGCCAGCTCACTCAGACAGGGCGACCAAGAGACCCAGTACTTC. This encodes CASSLRQGDQETQYF. Drawing the rest from reference TRBV18 and TRBJ2-5, the complete variable domain is NAGVMQNPRHLVRRRGQEARLRCSPMKGHSHVYWYRQLPEEGLKFMVYLQKENIIDESGMPKERFSAEFPKEGPSILRIQQVVRGDSAAYFCASSLRQGDQETQYFGPGTRLLVL.

This chain uses TRBV5-4 with TRBJ2-1; D unclear. V lost 2 bases, J lost 3 bases, and 9 bases lay in between. CDR3 length: 14 residues. Germline-derived CDR1 and CDR2 are SGHNT and YYREEE (reference sequence). The CDR3 region has the DNA TGTGCCAGCAGCTTTTGGGGAAACTACAATGAGCAGTTCTTC. Translating gives CASSFWGNYNEQFF.

The CDR3 DNA is TGTGCCAGCAGCTTAGATCCAGGGTATGGCTACACCTTC. Translation: CASSLDPGYGYTF. The V call is TRBV7-9, the J call TRBJ1-2, with D tentatively TRBD1 (5 bases). Trimming pared 1 base from V and 5 bases from J, leaving 8 bases between. Per germline, CDR1 SEHNR and CDR2 FQNEAQ (reference sequence). CDR3 length: 13 residues.

In its sample, this clone was seen once. The chain is built from TRBV29-1 and TRBJ2-7; 8 bases are shared with TRBD1. Germline CDR1 and CDR2: SQVTM and ANQGSEA. This CDR3 has 14 residues. V shed 7 bases, J shed 6 bases, and the junction held 14 bases outside the gene matches. The CDR3 coding sequence is TGCAGCGCGAAGCAGGGGGCTGGATCAGGCGAGCAGTACTTC. It is translated as CSAKQGAGSGEQYF.

The chain combines TRBV19 with TRBJ1-1; TRBD1 aligns across 10 bases. The germline V gene has CDR1 LNHDA and CDR2 SQIVND (reference sequence). This CDR3 has 13 residues. With V trimmed by 6 bases and J by 6 bases, 4 bases remained unmatched. The CDR3 is CASRTGGFAEAFF. As DNA, the CDR3 is TGTGCCAGTAGGACAGGGGGCTTTGCTGAAGCTTTCTTT.

The chain links TRBV19 to TRBJ1-2; no clear D gene. This CDR3 region has 12 residues. Germline V lookup: CDR1 LNHDA, CDR2 SQIVND (reference sequence). The V end was cut by 5 bases, the J end by 8 bases, with 12 bases between. The CDR3 here is CASSFGVGGYTF. CDR3 nucleotide sequence: TGTGCCAGTAGTTTCGGGGTTGGCGGCTACACCTTC.

V usage is TRBV2 and J usage is TRBJ2-5, with D perhaps TRBD1 (6 bases). CDR3 length: 15 residues. The germline gives CDR1 SNHLY, CDR2 FYNNEI. Trimming cost V 3 bases and J 5 bases, with 16 bases left between them. The CDR3 reads CASSEDLGAEETQYF. The CDR3 bases are TGTGCCAGCAGTGAGGACTTGGGGGCCGAGGAGACCCAGTACTTC. Full variable domain (remainder filled in from reference TRBV2 and TRBJ2-5): EPEVTQTPSHQVTQMGQEVILRCVPISNHLYFYWYRQILGQKVEFLVSFYNNEISEKSEIFDDQFSVERPDGSNFTLKIRSTKLEDSAMYFCASSEDLGAEETQYFGPGTRLLVL.

J is TRBJ1-3 and V is TRBV5-1; TRBD1 might be the D (6 bases). Deletions cut 2 bases from V and 0 bases from J, with 9 bases between. The CDR3 totals 15 residues. Germline loops: CDR1 SGHRS, CDR2 YFSETQ. This chain's CDR3 is CASSFRGDSGNTIYF. CDR3 in DNA: TGCGCCAGCAGCTTCAGGGGCGACTCTGGAAACACCATATATTTT.

The chain links TRBV11-2 to TRBJ2-7; the D is unclear. This CDR3 contains 16 residues. Germline-derived CDR1 and CDR2 are SGHAT and FQNNGV. V shed 5 bases and J shed 3 bases, with 20 bases lying between them. The CDR3 DNA follows: TGTGCCAGCAGCCCCAAACCACAAGGTTCGCACTACGAGCAGTACTTC. Translating gives CASSPKPQGSHYEQYF.

This clone appeared a single time. The rearrangement joins TRBV6-5 to TRBJ2-7; perhaps D is TRBD1 or TRBD2 (5 bases each). Germline assignment: CDR1 MNHEY and CDR2 SVGAGI. Trimming shortened V by 2 bases and J by 2 bases, and 13 bases separated the two germline ends. The CDR3 runs to 15 residues. DNA for the CDR3: TGTGCCAGCAGTTACGCCGGGGACGGAGCCTACGAGCAGTACTTC. This sequence encodes CASSYAGDGAYEQYF.

This clone was found once. V is TRBV5-1 and J is TRBJ2-7; 11 bases align to TRBD2. The germline V gene encodes CDR1 SGHRS and CDR2 YFSETQ. The CDR3 is 16 amino acids. Trimming removed 0 bases from V and 5 bases from J; junction bases left unmatched: 7. Here the CDR3 reads CASSLEASGGWNEQYF. As DNA, the CDR3 is TGCGCCAGCAGCTTGGAAGCTAGCGGGGGGTGGAACGAGCAGTACTTC.

The sample holds one count of this clone. The chain recombines TRBV5-5 with TRBJ2-7; D is perhaps TRBD1 or TRBD2 (5 bases each). The CDR3 spans 13 residues. Trimming removed 0 bases from V and 3 bases from J, with 7 bases in between. Germline V gene sequence: CDR1 SGHKS, CDR2 YYEKEE (reference sequence). The CDR3 spells CASSLGGNYEQYF. CDR3 coding DNA: TGTGCCAGCAGCTTGGGGGGGAACTACGAGCAGTACTTC.

The chain joins TRBV4-1 to TRBJ2-7, with D unresolved. Trimming took 1 base from V and 7 from J, leaving 17 bases between them. Per germline, CDR1 MGHRA and CDR2 YSYEKL. The CDR3 spans 15 residues. The CDR3 sequence: CASSQGPPTAVEQYF. In DNA form, the CDR3 reads TGCGCCAGCAGCCAAGGCCCCCCTACCGCCGTAGAGCAGTACTTC.

The table lists this clone with a few counts. V and J are TRBV6-5 and TRBJ2-7, with 12 positions matching TRBD1. The ends lost 5 bases at V and 3 bases at J; junction bases unmatched: 5. The CDR3 totals 15 residues. Germline-derived CDR1 and CDR2 are MNHEY and SVGAGI. CDR3 DNA sequence: TGTGCCAGCAGTCCCGGGACAGGGGGCTTCTACGAGCAGTACTTC. This codes for CASSPGTGGFYEQYF.

The chain has TRBV19 and TRBJ2-7, with D perhaps being TRBD1 or TRBD2 (5 bases each). Germline V gene data show CDR1 as LNHDA and CDR2 as SQIVND (reference sequence). The CDR3 totals 11 residues. Trimming stripped 4 bases from V and 6 bases from J, with 7 bases between. The CDR3 DNA reads as TGTGCCAGTAGTACAGGGACCGAGCAGTACTTC. Protein product: CASSTGTEQYF.